This T cell receptor beta chain was captured in a study of graft-versus-host responses after intestinal transplantation. Overall study: All recipients were transplanted with multivisceral, liver-intestinal, or isolated intestinal grafts. Anti-thymocyte globulin induction was given to all recipients, followed by tacrolimus and steroids for 3 to 4 years.

On this clone: The antigen is undetermined.

V was trimmed by 3 bases and J by 0 bases, leaving 27 bases between them. Germline CDR1 MDHEN, CDR2 SYDVKM. This CDR3 is built from 21 residues. Clones were read by immunoSEQ multiplex PCR, and TCRdb kept only the in-frame ones, dropping some. The table includes some 70,000 clones, 80% to 90% detected once. Study-level findings and limits: Graft-donor T cell macrochimerism in patients accompanied high graft-versus-host to host-versus-graft clonal ratios in allografts. Recipient marrow showed GvH clones, some seen first in ileum or blood.

This TCR derives from a human donor who was the organ donor for an intestinal transplant. The chain couples TRBV28 to TRBJ1-5; TRBD1 is a possible D gene (5 bases). This material consisted of unstimulated CD8+ T cells sorted from spleen or lymph node cells, taken before transplant. This CDR3 is CASSLNPFGLTWGYSNQPQHF. As DNA, the CDR3 is TGTGCCAGCAGTTTGAACCCTTTTGGACTCACCTGGGGGTATAGCAATCAGCCCCAGCATTTT.